This T cell receptor (beta chain) emerged from a study of shared clonotypes between healthy human individuals. Findings and limits, study-wide: Apart from blood, nothing was sampled; tissue repertoires likely differ. Shared clonotypes across all four donors exceeded non-shared ones in generation probability.

The naive CD8 subset, CD45RO-negative cells positively selected for CCR7, excluded terminally differentiated effector memory CD45RA+ cells. Deep was the level used in running the assay. As originally analysed: ImmunoSEQ yielded junction-only sequences lacking quality scores, so filtering differed. Assay: immunoSEQ multiplex PCR; the TCRdb copy retains only in-frame clones and omits some. That table is the source of V, J and clone size, and D and trimming were worked out from the DNA. Among approximately 2,200,000 clones, more than 85% were seen once, and the ten largest hold around 1.7%. Germline CDR1 and CDR2: MNHNS and SASEGT. There are 14 residues in the CDR3. V was clipped by 3 bases and J by 6 bases, with 15 bases between them. Turning to this clone: The antigen remains undetermined.

Material: naive CD8+ T cells from PBMCs. This sequence joins TRBV6-1 and TRBJ2-7; D is unclear. The source is a man aged 18-30 years in good health. Some clones in this sample may be carry-over from other donors' samples. CDR3 DNA: TGTGCCAGCAGTGACCTCTTTAGGGCATCCGAGCAGTACTTC. It yields the protein CASSDLFRASEQYF.